This TCR beta chain was profiled in a study of blood T cells in healthy people across ages. For this clonotype: Its antigen is not known.

Study observations and caveats: Long-lived donors exceeded aged donors in naive CD4+ cells and diversity.

Sample-barcoded 5' priming and a J-beta primer mix drove a second PCR of roughly 7 to 11 cycles. TCRdb analysed the 5' RACE reads with MiXCR anew, one entry per CDR3 protein. Of approximately 2,000,000 distinct CDR3 sequences detected, about two fifths appear once; the ten largest clones hold more than 20%. The CDR3 runs 14 residues. The trim removed 0 bases at V and 11 bases at J, leaving 9 bases unmatched. The clonotype comes from a human donor in good health. The chain joins TRBV12-3 or TRBV12-4 to TRBJ1-1, with 7 bases lining up with TRBD1. The source material was blood. The CDR3 DNA reads as TGTGCCAGCAGTTTAGCAGGGGGCTTAAGTGAGGCTTTCTTT. It is translated as CASSLAGGLSEAFF.